The 28 T cell receptor beta chains below were found in one sample sequenced in a study of T cell responses to AZD1222 COVID-19 vaccine. Data came from immunoSEQ multiplex PCR; TCRdb stores just in-frame clones and leaves some out. The table records around 160,000 clones, about 90% of them present only once. Sequencing was performed on peripheral blood, taken 28 days after the second AZD1222 dose. Every receptor here comes from an adult who received the AZD1222 COVID-19 vaccine.

This clone was picked up one time. V gene TRBV28 combines with J gene TRBJ2-2; TRBD2 aligns across 10 bases. The V gene's germline CDR1 is MDHEN and CDR2 SYDVKM. Trimming removed 8 bases from V and 1 base from J; junction bases left unmatched: 10. The CDR3 runs 17 residues. CDR3 loop: CASRLAGENRNTGELFF. The DNA of the CDR3 is TGTGCCAGCCGACTAGCGGGCGAAAACCGGAACACCGGGGAGCTGTTTTTT.

The V and J genes are TRBV28 and TRBJ1-2; 7 nucleotides agree with TRBD1. There are 13 residues in the CDR3. CDR1 and CDR2 from the germline V gene are MDHEN and SYDVKM. After removal of 7 bases from V and 5 bases from J, the junction contained 7 bases not matched to a gene. CDR3 in amino acids: CASTRSGGYGYTF. The CDR3 nucleotides read TGTGCCAGCACCCGTTCAGGGGGTTATGGCTACACCTTC.

V gene TRBV28 combines with J gene TRBJ2-1, with 10 bases lining up with TRBD2. Trimming took 5 bases from V and 8 from J; bases not matched to a gene: 12. Germline-derived CDR1 and CDR2 are MDHEN and SYDVKM. This CDR3 contains 16 residues. The CDR3, as DNA: TGTGCCAGCAGTGATCCTAGCGGGAGCAAGAGGCATGAGCAGTTCTTC. Its protein product is CASSDPSGSKRHEQFF.

The chain couples TRBV27 to TRBJ2-7; 8 bases agree with TRBD2. The length of the CDR3 is 13 residues. Germline assignment: CDR1 MNHEY and CDR2 SMNVEV (reference sequence). J gave up 6 bases and V 6 bases, and 7 bases lay outside the gene matches. The CDR3 here is CASRDGRAVEQYF. The CDR3 DNA reads TGTGCCAGCAGGGACGGGAGGGCTGTCGAGCAGTACTTC.

This clone was recorded once. The chain carries TRBV6-5 and TRBJ1-2, with 11 bases identical to TRBD1. The germline V gene encodes CDR1 MNHEY and CDR2 SVGAGI. CDR3 length: 16 amino acids. The junction had 6 bases not matched to a gene; V was cut back by 3 bases and J by 3 bases. CDR3 loop: CASSYTWTGGDYGYTF. CDR3 nucleotides: TGTGCCAGCAGTTATACCTGGACAGGGGGCGACTATGGCTACACCTTC.

The rearrangement joins TRBV4-3 to TRBJ2-6; perhaps TRBD2 as D (6 bases). The CDR3 consists of 17 residues. CDR1 is LGHNA, CDR2 YSLEER, per germline. Trimming left V 0 bases short and J 0 bases short, with 9 bases between. CDR3 bases: TGCGCCAGCAGCCAAGAATGGGGGGTCTCTGGGGCCAACGTCCTGACTTTC. It translates to CASSQEWGVSGANVLTF.

CDR3: CASSVEADSTDTQYF. The CDR3 region has the DNA TGTGCCAGCAGCGTAGAAGCGGATAGCACAGATACGCAGTATTTT. This chain connects TRBV9 to TRBJ2-3; TRBD2 might be the D (5 bases). Per germline, CDR1 SGDLS and CDR2 YYNGEE. The CDR3 totals 15 residues. Trimming left V 0 bases short and J 0 bases short, with 8 bases between.

The rearrangement joins TRBV19 to TRBJ2-3, with D possibly matching TRBD1 (5 bases). The CDR3 covers 16 residues. Germline loops: CDR1 LNHDA, CDR2 SQIVND (reference sequence). Deletions cut 6 bases from V and 0 bases from J, with 16 bases between. The CDR3 reads CASSNTGRTSTDTQYF. In DNA, the CDR3 is TGTGCCAGTAGCAATACAGGTCGAACTAGCACAGATACGCAGTATTTT.

V is TRBV3-1 (or the pseudogene TRBV3-2) and J is TRBJ2-1; TRBD2 matches 9 bases. CDR1 and CDR2 from the germline V gene are LGHDT and YNNKEL (reference sequence). V lost 1 base to trimming and J lost 5 bases; unmatched junction nucleotides: 9. CDR3 length equals 17 residues. The CDR3 is CASSQAFSGRTNNEQFF. CDR3 bases: TGTGCCAGCAGCCAAGCCTTTAGCGGGAGAACCAACAATGAGCAGTTCTTC.

The chain combines TRBV10-2 with TRBJ1-5; 10 nucleotides align to TRBD1. CDR1 and CDR2 (germline): WSHSY, SAAADI. V lost 2 bases to trimming and J lost 2 bases; unmatched junction nucleotides: 3. CDR3 size: 16 residues. The chain's CDR3 is CASSERDRGRNQPQHF. CDR3 sequence (DNA): TGCGCCAGCAGTGAGCGCGACAGGGGGCGCAATCAGCCCCAGCATTTT.

The chain has TRBV5-6 and TRBJ2-6; D unresolved. Trimming removed 4 bases from V and 4 bases from J, with 18 bases in between. Germline V gene sequence: CDR1 SGHDT, CDR2 YYEEEE. This CDR3 spans 17 amino acids. CDR3 sequence reads: CASSAGPQARGANVLTF. As DNA, the CDR3 is TGTGCCAGCAGCGCCGGACCCCAGGCGAGAGGGGCCAACGTCCTGACTTTC.

This clone has more than one count but fewer than ten. This sequence joins TRBV4-1 and TRBJ1-5, with D perhaps TRBD1 (5 bases). In germline, CDR1 is MGHRA, CDR2 YSYEKL. Trimming pared 0 bases from V and 4 bases from J, leaving 13 bases between. This CDR3 has 16 amino acids. The CDR3 loop is CASSQDGTDSNQPQHF. The CDR3 bases are TGCGCCAGCAGCCAAGATGGGACGGATTCTAATCAGCCCCAGCATTTT.

The V and J genes are TRBV6-1 and TRBJ1-1; D unclear. Germline CDR1 reads MNHNS; CDR2 reads SASEGT. The CDR3 has 13 residues. V lost 0 bases and J lost 8, with 10 bases in between. The CDR3, as DNA: TGTGCCAGCAGTGAAGCGCTGCCGGGGGAAGCTTTCTTT. As protein: CASSEALPGEAFF.

This clone was detected only once. The chain has TRBV27 and TRBJ2-3; 8 bases are a match to TRBD1. Germline V CDR1 and CDR2: MNHEY, SMNVEV (reference sequence). Trimming removed 3 bases from V and 3 bases from J; junction bases left unmatched: 2. The CDR3 spans 14 residues. The CDR3 loop is CASSFRTGTDTQYF. The CDR3 DNA sequence: TGTGCCAGCAGTTTTAGGACAGGGACAGATACGCAGTATTTT.

This clone was seen only a few times. The rearrangement links TRBV12-3 or TRBV12-4 to TRBJ2-7; no definite D call. This CDR3 contains 11 residues. Trimming took off 2 bases at V and 7 bases at J, with 6 bases between the two ends. CDR3 sequence reads: CASSLFGEQYF. The CDR3 region has the DNA TGTGCCAGCAGTTTATTTGGGGAGCAGTACTTC.

This sequence joins TRBV6-5 and TRBJ1-2; D unclear. Germline CDR1 and CDR2: MNHEY and SVGAGI. V was cut by 4 bases and J by 7 bases, with 10 bases left in between. The CDR3 spans 12 residues. CDR3 sequence: CASSSGVVGYTF. The CDR3 DNA is TGTGCCAGCAGTTCCGGGGTTGTTGGCTACACCTTC.

The chain links TRBV6-5 to TRBJ1-1; D perhaps matches TRBD1 (6 bases). Between the trimmed V and J ends, which lost 2 bases and 0 bases, there was a span of 10 bases. The germline V gene has CDR1 MNHEY and CDR2 SVGAGI. The CDR3 spans 15 residues. The CDR3 DNA follows: TGTGCCAGCAGTTACGGGGGCGCAGTGAACACTGAAGCTTTCTTT. Residues: CASSYGGAVNTEAFF.

The rearrangement joins TRBV3-1 (or the pseudogene TRBV3-2) to TRBJ2-1, with TRBD2 matching 14 bases. V dropped 1 base and J dropped 7; count of bases not matched to a gene: 6. There are 17 residues in the CDR3. Germline V gene lookup returns CDR1 LGHDT and CDR2 YNNKEL (reference sequence). The CDR3 spells CASSQGARTSGRNEQFF. The CDR3, as DNA: TGTGCCAGCAGCCAAGGGGCCCGGACTAGCGGGAGGAATGAGCAGTTCTTC.

The chain carries TRBV11-2 and TRBJ2-5, with TRBD1 matching over 7 bases. The CDR3 runs 15 residues. V was pared by 5 bases and J by 2 bases, with 8 bases of the junction left unmatched. Germline assignment: CDR1 SGHAT and CDR2 FQNNGV. The CDR3 DNA is TGTGCCAGCAGCCCCGGGGCGACAGGGCAAGAGACCCAGTACTTC. It specifies CASSPGATGQETQYF.

The rearrangement links TRBV14 to TRBJ1-1, with D possibly matching TRBD1 (6 bases). Germline-derived CDR1 and CDR2 are SGHDN and FVKESK. Trimming stripped 4 bases from V and 4 bases from J, with 19 bases between. The CDR3 consists of 16 residues. In DNA, the CDR3 is TGTGCCAGCAGCCCTACCGGGACACTCTTTAGCACTGAAGCTTTCTTT. This translates into CASSPTGTLFSTEAFF.

This clone was seen once. V is TRBV11-3 and J is TRBJ1-1; D not certain. From germline, CDR1 is SGHNT and CDR2 YENEEA. The V end lost 2 bases, the J end lost 0 bases, and 4 bases lay between the germline ends. The CDR3 extends over 13 amino acids. The CDR3 protein is CASSLTLNTEAFF. In DNA, the CDR3 is TGTGCCAGCAGCTTAACCCTGAACACTGAAGCTTTCTTT.

The chain has TRBV12-3 or TRBV12-4 and TRBJ1-1, with D unclear. V was cut by 1 base and J by 5 bases, with 8 bases left in between. The CDR3 sequence is 13 residues long. This chain's CDR3 is CASSLERATEAFF. The CDR3 nucleotides are TGTGCCAGCAGTTTAGAAAGGGCAACTGAAGCTTTCTTT.

This clone was counted once. V usage is TRBV3-1 (or the pseudogene TRBV3-2) and J usage is TRBJ2-1; D tentatively fits TRBD1 or TRBD2 (5 bases each). V lost 5 bases and J lost 6, with 17 bases in between. The length of the CDR3 is 15 residues. Germline V lookup: CDR1 LGHDT, CDR2 YNNKEL (reference sequence). Here the CDR3 DNA reads TGTGCCAGCAGCTACGGACTGACGGGGCCCAATGAGCAGTTCTTC. Protein: CASSYGLTGPNEQFF.

The rearrangement uses TRBV7-9 and TRBJ1-2; D perhaps matches TRBD1 (5 bases). The ends were cut back, 4 bases at V and 3 bases at J, with 12 bases in the middle. Germline lookup yields CDR1 SEHNR and CDR2 FQNEAQ (reference sequence). The CDR3 totals 14 residues. The CDR3 nucleotides read TGTGCCAGCAGCTCGACAGTACGTGACTATGGCTACACCTTC. Its protein product is CASSSTVRDYGYTF. Using reference TRBV7-9 and TRBJ1-2 for the parts outside the CDR3, the full variable domain is DTGVSQNPRHKITKRGQNVTFRCDPISEHNRLYWYRQTLGQGPEFLTYFQNEAQLEKSRLLSDRFSAERPKGSFSTLEIQRTEQGDSAMYLCASSSTVRDYGYTFGSGTRLTVV.

This clone turned up a few times. This chain connects TRBV6-5 to TRBJ1-5; D unresolved. The CDR3 consists of 15 residues. Germline V gene lookup returns CDR1 MNHEY and CDR2 SVGAGI. V was cut by 7 bases and J by 2 bases, with 15 bases left in between. The CDR3 coding sequence is TGTGCCAGCACTCTTAACCTCGCCGGCAATCAGCCCCAGCATTTT. Its translation: CASTLNLAGNQPQHF.

J is TRBJ1-2 and V is TRBV28, with D maybe TRBD1 (6 bases). Trimming took 3 bases from V and 6 from J, leaving 17 bases between them. Germline V lookup: CDR1 MDHEN, CDR2 SYDVKM. CDR3 length: 15 amino acids. The CDR3 is CASSFLVQGGDGYTF. Written as DNA, the CDR3 is TGTGCCAGCAGTTTTTTGGTACAGGGTGGCGATGGCTACACCTTC.

The chain is built from TRBV15 and TRBJ1-1; a weak D match, TRBD1 (5 bases). The germline V gene has CDR1 LNHNV and CDR2 YYDKDF (reference sequence). Trimming stripped 6 bases from V and 6 bases from J, with 20 bases between. The CDR3 has 15 residues. The CDR3 loop reads CATSRTTQTGAEAFF. CDR3 sequence (DNA): TGTGCCACCAGTCGCACCACCCAGACGGGGGCTGAAGCTTTCTTT. Filled out from reference TRBV15 and TRBJ1-1, the complete variable domain reads DAMVIQNPRYQVTQFGKPVTLSCSQTLNHNVMYWYQQKSSQAPKLLFHYYDKDFNNEADTPDNFQSRRPNTSFCFLDIRSPGLGDTAMYLCATSRTTQTGAEAFFGQGTRLTVV.

The V and J genes are TRBV15 and TRBJ1-6, with 8 bases aligning to TRBD1. With 1 base clipped from V and 10 bases from J, the junction kept 9 bases outside the gene matches. Germline V CDR1 and CDR2: LNHNV, YYDKDF (reference sequence). CDR3 size: 16 residues. The CDR3 DNA follows: TGTGCCACCAGCAGAGGACAGGGGCGCCCGTACTCACCCCTCCACTTT. Translation gives CATSRGQGRPYSPLHF.